This T cell receptor (beta chain) was captured in a study of human T cells and chemical hapten exposure. Across the whole study: Skin of the upper inner arm, around 2 cm by around 2 cm, received 2% DPC for sensitization. Study findings and constraints: The study found that DPC sensitization did not change TCRs above 1 in 1000 frequency.

Specified time point: pre-sensitization, week 0. The sample's treatment: therapeutic diphenylcyclopropenone sensitization with weekly scalp DPC. Alopecia patients deemed DPC-suitable, aged 18 to 70, excluding pregnancy. This CDR3 has 14 residues. From germline, CDR1 is DFQATT and CDR2 SNEGSKA (reference sequence). Trimming took 4 bases from V and 0 from J, leaving 10 bases between them. To note about this clonotype: Its antigen is not identified.

The library tagged individual cDNA molecules with unique molecular identifiers. TCRdb reprocessed the RACE reads with MiXCR, giving one entry per CDR3 protein. The sample has around 380,000 distinct CDR3 sequences; approximately 5.8% are singletons. The sample was whole blood, taken in connection with sensitization to the hapten diphenylcyclopropenone (DPC). This TCR was sampled from a woman aged 18 to 35 with alopecia areata. Some clones in this sample may be carry-over from other donors' samples. The rearrangement uses TRBV20-1 and TRBJ1-3; maybe TRBD1 (6 bases). Written as DNA, the CDR3 is TGCAGTGCTACGGACAGTTACTCTGGAAACACCATATATTTT. Its protein is CSATDSYSGNTIYF.